This T cell receptor (beta chain) was observed in a study of blood T cell repertoires in COVID-19. Original handling: Reference gene primers were amplified, and this amplification served to estimate nucleated cell counts. TCRdb's table, derived via immunoSEQ multiplex PCR, lists solely in-frame clones and lacks some. That table furnishes V, J and clone size, whereas the DNA furnished D and trimming. The sample lists about 130,000 clones; 84% were seen once. J gave up 9 bases and V 2 bases, and 7 bases lay outside the gene matches. The V gene's germline CDR1 is SGHAT and CDR2 FQNNGV. The CDR3 extends over 15 amino acids.

The sample consisted of peripheral blood. This sequence joins TRBV11-2 and TRBJ1-6, with 7 bases lining up with TRBD1. The TCR was taken from an older woman with acute or convalescent COVID-19. This CDR3 reads CASSLTGTDSSPLHF. The DNA of the CDR3 is TGTGCCAGCAGCTTAACCGGGACAGATTCTTCACCCCTCCACTTT.